This T cell receptor (beta chain) was identified during a study of blood T cell repertoires in COVID-19. Study-wide background: Some COVID-19 samples were acute and others convalescent; all came from the United States, Italy and Spain.

The CDR3 has 16 amino acids. Trimming cost V 0 bases and J 3 bases; bases outside gene matches: 4. Germline loops: CDR1 MNHEY, CDR2 SVGAGI. Here immunoSEQ multiplex PCR was the method, and the copy in TCRdb shows in-frame clones only, minus some. The sample consists of roughly 46,000 clones, 80% to 90% of them appearing once. The clonotype was recovered from a human donor in a cohort sampled during active COVID-19. The donor label of this sample is uncertain. The rearrangement joins TRBV6-5 to TRBJ2-3; 9 bases are a match to TRBD2. Sequenced material: peripheral blood. For the CDR3, the DNA is TGTGCCAGCAGTTACTCTAGCGGGGGATCGACAGATACGCAGTATTTT. Amino acid sequence: CASSYSSGGSTDTQYF.